This TCR beta chain is drawn from a study of memory CD4+ T cells and cytomegalovirus serostatus (dated by TCRdb to between 2017 and 2020). Study-level background: The cohort included approximately 35 healthy adults from Belgium, of whom 9 were CMV seropositive and 24 were CMV seronegative. To replicate a published TCR-based CMV serostatus classifier, the study sequenced CD4+ memory TCRbeta repertoires from a Belgian cohort whose cytomegalovirus serostatus was known. The research as a whole found: CMV serostatus prediction reached a median bootstrapped AUC of 0.95 with the original framework and just under 0.92 with a US-trained random forest. Among the 160 or so previously reported CMV-associated TCRbeta sequences, some 70 showed up in the CD4+ memory repertoires, with each one found in between one and five individuals. The results were read as suggesting that the CMV-associated TCR signature is, for the most part, present in the CD4+ memory repertoire. Only CD4+CD45RO+ memory cells were sequenced, unlike the original study, which covered naive and memory CD4+ and CD8+ populations. On the Belgian cohort, the classifier based on the original framework reached a median bootstrapped AUC of 0.95, with a 95% CI of 0.76-1.00.

A FACSAria II was used to sort memory CD4+ T cells, defined as single viable CD3+CD4+CD8-CD45RO+ cells. CMV serostatus was determined using a Roche Elecsys assay that detects serum IgG against CMV pp150, pp28, p38 and p52. Following thawing, total CD4+ T cells were enriched through positive selection using CD4 magnetic microbeads. Samples originated from another study that specifically interrogated the CD4+ T cell memory repertoire. Peripheral blood mononuclear cells were isolated and cryopreserved following standard operating procedures; serum was stored at -80 °C. Staining used CD3-PerCP (BW264/56), CD4-APC (RPA-T4), CD45RO-PE (UCHT1) and CD8-Pacific Orange (3B5) antibodies, with Sytox blue excluding non-viable cells. The Quick-DNA Microprep Kit was used to extract genomic DNA from the sorted cells. TCRbeta DNA was amplified with the immunoSEQ hsTCRbeta kit following the manufacturer's protocol. TCRbeta libraries were sequenced on an Illumina MiSeq instrument. The authors processed their data as follows. Removing out-of-frame sequences left approximately 2,000,000 distinct TCRbeta sequences, an average of approximately 61,000 per individual. Two values were used to score each individual: the count of around 150 previously reported CMV-associated TCRbeta sequences and the total count of productive distinct TCRbeta sequences. A beta-binomial model was reimplemented in Python, and scikit-learn random forests with default parameters were trained on US cohort data. Classifier performance on the Belgian cohort was summarized as median AUC with percentile confidence intervals over 10,000 bootstrap iterations. This immuneACCESS table, as held by TCRdb, lists in-frame sequences with V and J called but not all clones. Of the missing ones, under half trace to an unresolved V gene in checked studies; the others have no known cause. V, J and clone size were drawn from that table, and D and trimming were deduced from the DNA. This sample comprises approximately 92,000 clones, about four fifths of them detected only once. 3.6% of the sample is taken by the ten largest.

This clone was seen only once. What antigen it recognizes has not been identified. Nothing much larger sits one base from this clone, and base qualities are not available. This clonotype was sampled from an adult in good health and CMV-seropositive. The specimen sequenced was memory CD4+ T cells from blood.

The DNA reads TGTGCCAGTAGTAGGAGGACTAGCGGGAGTCCCGGGGAGCTGTTTTTT. This is translated as CASSRRTSGSPGELFF. The chain couples TRBV19 to TRBJ2-2; TRBD2 matches 13 bases in the middle. The CDR3 numbers 16 residues from cysteine through phenylalanine. Only CDR3 DNA remains: 48 bases, in frame from the first base. V ends up 4 bases short and J 6 bases short, with an unmatched junction base count of 5. Reading the germline V gene (reference sequence) gives CDR1 LNHDA and CDR2 SQIVND.